Listed below are T cell receptor beta chains from one sample, sequenced in a study of CD8 T cells in Susac syndrome. One entry per CDR3 protein, called by TCRdb with MiXCR from the immunoSEQ multiplex PCR reads. The data show 200,000 to 300,000 distinct CDR3 sequences, about 93% seen once. What was sequenced was CD4+ T cells from PBMCs. The source of these receptors is a human donor with multiple sclerosis. CDR3s include the opening cysteine and the closing phenylalanine or tryptophan. Fields, in order: clone size, D gene, J gene, V gene, CDR3 protein, CDR3 DNA. A D gene is named only where the DNA matches it firmly. The size of a clone is reported for some rows only, either as once, few or many, or as a class for expanded clones.

.,.,TRBJ2-3,TRBV7-2,CASSLAPTTDTQYF,TGTGCCAGCAGCTTAGCACCTACCACAGATACGCAGTATTTT
once,.,TRBJ1-5,TRBV25-1,CASSAGDGWNQPQHF,TGTGCCAGCAGCGCCGGGGACGGCTGGAATCAGCCCCAGCATTTT
.,TRBD2,TRBJ2-5,TRBV20-1,CSANPSGGTKTQYF,TGCAGTGCGAATCCTAGCGGGGGCACGAAGACCCAGTACTTC
.,.,TRBJ2-7,TRBV19,CASSKGLNYEQYF,TGTGCCAGTAGTAAGGGGCTGAACTACGAGCAGTACTTC
.,.,TRBJ1-3,TRBV9,CASSPRTLGNTIYF,TGTGCCAGCAGCCCCCGGACGCTAGGAAACACCATATATTTT
.,.,TRBJ2-6,TRBV19,CASSIVARQGITGANVLTF,TGTGCCAGTAGTATAGTAGCAAGGCAGGGGATAACTGGGGCCAACGTCCTGACTTTC
.,TRBD1,TRBJ1-6,TRBV13,CASSNRGWNSPLHF,TGTGCCAGCAGTAACAGGGGGTGGAATTCACCCCTCCACTTT
.,TRBD1,TRBJ1-5,TRBV29-1,CSVSGGKDQPQHF,TGCAGCGTCTCAGGGGGTAAGGATCAGCCCCAGCATTTT
.,TRBD2,TRBJ2-2,TRBV9,CASSVDGGYTGELFF,TGTGCCAGCAGCGTAGACGGGGGGTACACCGGGGAGCTGTTTTTT
.,.,TRBJ2-3,TRBV15,CATSRNRMRTDTQYF,TGTGCCACCAGCAGAAATCGGATGCGCACAGATACGCAGTATTTT
.,.,TRBJ2-3,TRBV2,CASVDADSATDTQYF,TGTGCCAGCGTGGACGCGGACAGTGCCACAGATACGCAGTATTTT
.,.,TRBJ1-4,TRBV2,CASIRGTSTNEKLFF,TGTGCCAGCATTAGGGGAACATCAACTAATGAAAAACTGTTTTTT
.,.,TRBJ2-1,TRBV30,CAWTLPYNEQFF,TGTGCCTGGACTCTACCCTACAATGAGCAGTTCTTC
.,.,TRBJ2-1,TRBV10-3,CAISESRQTNEQFF,TGTGCCATCAGTGAGTCGAGACAGACCAATGAGCAGTTCTTC
.,TRBD2,TRBJ2-2,TRBV5-1,CASSPVGSGGTGELFF,TGCGCCAGCAGCCCGGTCGGTAGCGGGGGCACCGGGGAGCTGTTTTTT
.,TRBD1,TRBJ2-2,TRBV3-1,CASSKELLGQGELFF,TGTGCCAGCAGCAAAGAATTATTGGGACAGGGGGAGCTGTTTTTT
.,TRBD2,TRBJ2-7,TRBV24-1,CATSQGTSGGLLYEQYF,TGTGCCACCAGTCAGGGGACTAGCGGGGGGCTCCTCTACGAGCAGTACTTC
.,.,TRBJ1-2,TRBV30,CAWKARTNYGYTF,TGTGCCTGGAAGGCCCGAACGAACTATGGCTACACCTTC
.,.,TRBJ1-4,TRBV7-2,CASTLDRYNEKLFF,TGTGCCAGCACCTTGGACAGATATAATGAAAAACTGTTTTTT
.,.,TRBJ2-1,TRBV3-1,CASSRTKLDNEQFF,TGTGCCAGCAGCCGGACCAAATTGGACAATGAGCAGTTCTTC
.,.,TRBJ2-2,TRBV30,CAWSDPGGFTGELFF,TGTGCCTGGAGTGACCCGGGGGGCTTTACCGGGGAGCTGTTTTTT
.,TRBD1,TRBJ1-2,TRBV19,CASSPGQVRSYTF,TGTGCCAGTAGCCCCGGACAGGTTAGGAGCTACACCTTC
.,.,TRBJ1-2,TRBV21-1,CASSSSDGDYGYTF,TGTGCCAGCAGCTCCTCGGACGGGGATTATGGCTACACCTTC
.,.,TRBJ1-2,TRBV7-2,CASSEEITNYGYTF,TGTGCCAGCAGCGAAGAAATTACTAACTATGGCTACACCTTC
.,TRBD2,TRBJ2-5,TRBV7-2,CASSLTSGIETQYF,TGTGCCAGCAGCCTGACTAGCGGGATAGAGACCCAGTACTTC
.,TRBD2,TRBJ2-1,TRBV29-1,CSVAGLAAGFNEQFF,TGCAGCGTTGCCGGACTAGCGGCGGGGTTCAATGAGCAGTTCTTC
.,.,TRBJ1-4,TRBV3-1,CASSPSGEKLFF,TGTGCCAGCAGCCCGAGCGGCGAAAAACTGTTTTTT
.,TRBD2,TRBJ2-5,TRBV10-3,CAISRTSGGQETQYF,TGTGCCATCAGCCGGACTAGCGGGGGACAAGAGACCCAGTACTTC
few,TRBD1,TRBJ1-5,TRBV28,CASSSGTGRQPQHF,TGTGCCAGCAGTTCTGGGACAGGCAGGCAGCCCCAGCATTTT
.,.,TRBJ2-5,TRBV5-4,CASSLAFGLHGTQYF,TGTGCCAGCAGCTTGGCCTTCGGGCTTCATGGGACCCAGTACTTC
.,.,TRBJ2-7,TRBV19,CASSISIPYEQYF,TGTGCCAGTAGTATCAGCATACCCTACGAGCAGTACTTC
.,TRBD2,TRBJ2-2,TRBV7-9,CASTTSGGNTGELFF,TGTGCCAGCACGACTAGCGGGGGGAACACCGGGGAGCTGTTTTTT
.,.,TRBJ2-1,TRBV6-5,CASSLAPTNNEQFF,TGTGCCAGCAGCCTGGCCCCGACGAACAATGAGCAGTTCTTC
.,.,TRBJ1-1,TRBV28,CASSSAWVNTEAFF,TGTGCCAGCAGCAGTGCCTGGGTGAACACTGAAGCTTTCTTT
.,.,TRBJ2-2,TRBV24-1,CATSDSYRNRAGELFF,TGTGCCACCAGTGATTCCTATCGTAATCGGGCCGGGGAGCTGTTTTTT
.,.,TRBJ1-1,TRBV19,CASSTAMGEAFF,TGTGCCAGTTCGACAGCCATGGGTGAAGCTTTCTTT
.,.,TRBJ1-2,TRBV29-1,CSVGQGGDYGYTF,TGCAGCGTTGGGCAGGGAGGGGACTATGGCTACACCTTC
.,TRBD2,TRBJ2-5,TRBV19,CASSLLGGKQETQYF,TGTGCCAGTAGTCTTTTGGGGGGGAAGCAAGAGACCCAGTACTTC
.,.,TRBJ2-3,TRBV5-1,CASNLRTGRTDTQYF,TGCGCCAGCAATCTTAGGACCGGGCGCACAGATACGCAGTATTTT
.,.,TRBJ1-1,TRBV3-1,CASLAAGRGNTEAFF,TGTGCCAGCCTGGCGGCGGGGCGAGGGAACACTGAAGCTTTCTTT
once,.,TRBJ2-7,TRBV28,CASSLIKVRSYEQYF,TGTGCCAGCAGTTTAATTAAGGTTCGCTCCTACGAGCAGTACTTC
.,.,TRBJ2-6,TRBV19,CASSTLGSGANVLTF,TGTGCCAGTAGTACTCTGGGCTCTGGGGCCAACGTCCTGACTTTC
.,.,TRBJ2-1,TRBV6-4,CASRAALDGFNEQFF,TGTGCCAGCAGGGCGGCCCTGGACGGATTCAATGAGCAGTTCTTC
once,TRBD1,TRBJ1-5,TRBV20-1,CSARPTDRVNQPQHF,TGCAGTGCCCGTCCTACGGACAGGGTCAATCAGCCCCAGCATTTT